This T cell receptor (beta chain) was profiled in a study of shared clonotypes between healthy human individuals. With regard to this clone: Antigen unknown.

This CDR3 contains 13 residues. Germline assignment: CDR1 SGDLS and CDR2 YYNGEE. The germline V and J ends were trimmed by 1 base and 2 bases, with 6 bases remaining between them. Here immunoSEQ multiplex PCR was the method, and the copy in TCRdb shows in-frame clones only, minus some. Of under 1,100,000 clones detected, about three quarters appear once; the ten largest clones hold about 1.5%. Study-level results: Unshared clonotypes carried lower generation probabilities than those common to all four donors. Only blood was sampled; tissue repertoires likely differ. Read depth was anticipated to influence clonotype sharing among donors.

V and J are TRBV9 and TRBJ2-5; D may be TRBD1 (6 bases). The clonotype originates from a young man in good health. Material: memory CD4+ T cells sorted from blood. Subset meaning: CD45RA-negative fraction. In DNA form, the CDR3 reads TGTGCCAGCAGCGTAACAGGGCAAGAGACCCAGTACTTC. Amino acids: CASSVTGQETQYF.